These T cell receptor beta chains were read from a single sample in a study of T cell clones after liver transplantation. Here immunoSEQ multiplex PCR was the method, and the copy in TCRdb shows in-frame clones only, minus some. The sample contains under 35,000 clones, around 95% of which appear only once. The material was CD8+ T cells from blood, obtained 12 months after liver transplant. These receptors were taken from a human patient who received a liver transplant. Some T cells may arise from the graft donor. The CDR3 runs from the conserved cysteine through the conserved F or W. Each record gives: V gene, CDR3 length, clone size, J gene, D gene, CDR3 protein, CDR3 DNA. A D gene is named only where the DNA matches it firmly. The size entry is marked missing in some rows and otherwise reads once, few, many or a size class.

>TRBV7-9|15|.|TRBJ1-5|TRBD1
CASSPQGGSHQPQHF
TGTGCCAGCAGCCCGCAGGGGGGTAGCCATCAGCCCCAGCATTTT
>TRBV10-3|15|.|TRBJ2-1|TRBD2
CAISELSGRNNEQFF
TGTGCCATCAGTGAGTTGAGCGGGAGGAACAATGAGCAGTTCTTC
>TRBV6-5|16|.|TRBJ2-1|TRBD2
CASSYSKLAGYNEQFF
TGTGCCAGCAGTTACTCAAAACTAGCGGGATACAATGAGCAGTTCTTC
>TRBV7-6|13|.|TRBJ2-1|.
CASSWGSGQEQFF
TGTGCCAGCAGCTGGGGAAGTGGGCAAGAGCAGTTCTTC
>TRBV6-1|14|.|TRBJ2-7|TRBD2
CASSGLAGGYEQYF
TGTGCCAGCAGCGGGCTAGCGGGAGGATACGAGCAGTACTTC
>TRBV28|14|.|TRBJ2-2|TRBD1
CASTRQGESGELFF
TGTGCCAGCACCCGACAGGGGGAAAGCGGGGAGCTGTTTTTT
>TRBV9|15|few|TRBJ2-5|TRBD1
CASSVDGTGQETQYF
TGTGCCAGCAGCGTAGATGGGACAGGGCAAGAGACCCAGTACTTC
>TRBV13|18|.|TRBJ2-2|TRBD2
CASSHTQLAGLNTGELFF
TGTGCCAGCAGCCACACCCAACTAGCGGGCTTGAACACCGGGGAGCTGTTTTTT
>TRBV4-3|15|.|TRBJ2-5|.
CASSQEGYGGETQYF
TGCGCCAGCAGCCAAGAGGGGTACGGAGGGGAGACCCAGTACTTC
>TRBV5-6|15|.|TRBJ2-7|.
CASSLTPNQLVEQYF
TGTGCCAGCAGCTTGACTCCGAACCAACTTGTCGAGCAGTACTTC
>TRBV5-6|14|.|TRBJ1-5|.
CASSLWGDHQPQHF
TGTGCCAGCAGCTTGTGGGGGGATCATCAGCCCCAGCATTTT
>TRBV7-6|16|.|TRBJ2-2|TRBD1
CASSLGTGVQGGELFF
TGTGCCAGCAGCTTAGGGACAGGGGTCCAAGGCGGGGAGCTGTTTTTT
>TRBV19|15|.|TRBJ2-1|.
CASSISLSSYNEQFF
TGTGCCAGTAGTATAAGCCTGAGCTCCTACAATGAGCAGTTCTTC
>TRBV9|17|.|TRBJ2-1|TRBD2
CASSPQAGAGGDNEQFF
TGTGCCAGCAGCCCACAGGCCGGAGCGGGAGGCGACAATGAGCAGTTCTTC
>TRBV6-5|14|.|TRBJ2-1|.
CATTGTYSYNEQFF
TGTGCCACTACCGGGACCTACTCCTACAATGAGCAGTTCTTC
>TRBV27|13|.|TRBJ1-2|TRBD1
CASRGQGGYGYTF
TGTGCCAGCCGGGGACAGGGGGGCTATGGCTACACCTTC
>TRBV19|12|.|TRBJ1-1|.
CASMGPSGKAFF
TGTGCCAGTATGGGCCCTTCGGGAAAGGCTTTCTTT
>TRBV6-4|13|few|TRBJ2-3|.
CASSPRETDTQYF
TGTGCCAGCAGCCCCCGTGAAACAGATACGCAGTATTTT